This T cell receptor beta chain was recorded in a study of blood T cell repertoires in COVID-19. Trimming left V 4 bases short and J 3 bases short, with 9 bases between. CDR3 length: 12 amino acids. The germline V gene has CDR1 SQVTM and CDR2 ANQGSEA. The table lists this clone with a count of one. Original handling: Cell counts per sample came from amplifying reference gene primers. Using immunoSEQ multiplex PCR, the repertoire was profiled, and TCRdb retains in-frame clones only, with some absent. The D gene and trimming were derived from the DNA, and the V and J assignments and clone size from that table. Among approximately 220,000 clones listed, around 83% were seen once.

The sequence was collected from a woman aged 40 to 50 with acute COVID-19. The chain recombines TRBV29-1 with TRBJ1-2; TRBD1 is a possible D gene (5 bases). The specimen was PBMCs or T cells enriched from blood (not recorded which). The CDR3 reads CSVGSGYYGYTF. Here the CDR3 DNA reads TGCAGCGTTGGGTCAGGGTACTATGGCTACACCTTC.